This T cell receptor beta chain appears in the sequencing data of a study of T cell responses to AZD1222 COVID-19 vaccine (dated by TCRdb to about 2021). Regarding the complete study: AZD1222 recipients with second doses at about 4 weeks or about 12 weeks were pooled, because spike-specific TCR depth and breadth did not differ between schedules. TCR sequencing covered approximately 230 trial participants: nearly 210 given two doses of AZD1222 and around 26 given two doses of MenACWY control vaccine. Trial participants were enrolled by age into 18-55, 56-69 and 70-plus year subgroups, with about 150, 27 and 61 TCR-sequenced participants respectively.

Concerning this clone itself: This clone's antigen is unknown. No qualities accompany the bases; no much larger clone lies one base away.

The CDR3 regions of human TCRbeta chains were analyzed by immunosequencing. The original pipeline was this. Repertoire TCRs were matched against a reference library of SARS-CoV-2-specific TCRs generated with the MIRA antigen-specificity platform. Breadth meant the fraction of unique TCRs that were SARS-CoV-2-associated, whereas depth meant the fraction of total T cells that were SARS-CoV-2-associated. Using the MIRA data, each spike-specific TCR was assigned both to the spike region to which the TCR was reactive and to a CD4 or CD8 class. Log10-transformed breadth and depth values were compared by one-way ANOVA with Sidak's multiple comparisons tests. In TCRdb, the immuneACCESS table is reduced to in-frame sequences with V and J assigned. These tables do not hold every clone; where another copy was compared, an unresolved V gene accounts for under half, and the others remain unexplained. The V and J calls and clone size are taken from that table; D and trimming were inferred from the DNA. The sample has over 100,000 clones on record, more than 85% of them singletons. The ten largest make up 1.5% to 2% of the sample.

V gives up 1 base and J gives up 0 bases, and the segment between their germline ends measures 7 bases. The CDR3 goes from the cysteine to the phenylalanine over 16 residues. This entry keeps only the CDR3 DNA: 48 bases, framed from base 1. As encoded in the germline V gene, CDR1 is SGHVS while CDR2 is FQNEAQ. Summary of the overall study and its limitations: In the small 56-69-year group, the increase in depth fell short of significance, most likely because of low power. Epitopes outside the regions mutated in the B.1.351 and B.1.1.7 variants were reportedly recognized by nearly half of the unique spike-specific TCRs. Conclusions about previously exposed vaccinees are limited, since just five or six AZD1222 recipients were seropositive for SARS-CoV-2 at baseline. A significant rise in spike-specific TCR breadth and depth was observed after two AZD1222 doses relative to day 0 and relative to MenACWY recipients. Because no day 14 peak-response samples were available, repertoires were characterized only after the peak T cell response. CD4 TCRs associated with the vaccine covered the entire spike protein, and the dominant responses were in regions 160-218 and 743-854. Most participants were white British and females outnumbered males, and the authors suggested that clonal diversity may have been underestimated.

Per the publication, the time point label means: baseline before first vaccination. Samples from vaccinated people were obtained from the UK trials COV001 and COV002, which included a single-blind randomized controlled phase 2/3 trial of AZD1222 (ChAdOx1 nCoV-19) in healthy adults. For TCRbeta chain sequencing, PBMC samples from trial participants were taken at day 0 and at day 28 after the second dose. The sample consisted of peripheral blood, taken on day 0 of AZD1222 vaccination. The chain joins TRBV7-8 to TRBJ1-6; the D segment cannot be called with confidence. This clonotype was obtained from an adult in good health. The CDR3 region has the sequence CASSLDGSSYNSPLHF. The sequenced DNA: TGTGCCAGCAGCTTAGACGGGAGCTCCTATAATTCACCCCTCCACTTT.